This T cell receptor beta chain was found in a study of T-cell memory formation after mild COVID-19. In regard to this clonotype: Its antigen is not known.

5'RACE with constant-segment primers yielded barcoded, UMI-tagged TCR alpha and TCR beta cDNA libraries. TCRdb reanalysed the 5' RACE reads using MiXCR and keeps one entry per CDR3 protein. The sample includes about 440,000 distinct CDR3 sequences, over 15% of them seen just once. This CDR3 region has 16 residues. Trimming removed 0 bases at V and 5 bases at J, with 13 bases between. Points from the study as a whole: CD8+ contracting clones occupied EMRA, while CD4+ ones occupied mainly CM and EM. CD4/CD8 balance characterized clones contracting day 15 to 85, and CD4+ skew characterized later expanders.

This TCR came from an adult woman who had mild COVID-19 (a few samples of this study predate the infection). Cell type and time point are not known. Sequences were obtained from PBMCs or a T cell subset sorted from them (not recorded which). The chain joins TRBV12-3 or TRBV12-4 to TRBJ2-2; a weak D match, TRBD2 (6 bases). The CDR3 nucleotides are TGTGCCAGCAGTTTAGCGCGCACAGCGGGTACCGGGGAGCTGTTTTTT. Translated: CASSLARTAGTGELFF.